These 15 T cell receptor beta chains were sequenced from one sample in a study of OX40 agonist ivuxolimab in advanced cancers. The method was immunoSEQ multiplex PCR; TCRdb's version includes in-frame clones alone and lacks a portion of them. The sample gives about 48,000 clones, around nine tenths of which show up once; 4% to 5% is in the top ten. The material sequenced was CD4+ or CD8+ T cells sorted from blood, taken in a trial of the OX40 agonist ivuxolimab. The receptors stem from an adult with an advanced solid tumor such as melanoma, head and neck, liver or kidney cancer.

This chain connects TRBV4-3 to TRBJ2-2, with TRBD2 matching 9 bases. The germline V gene encodes CDR1 LGHNA and CDR2 YSLEER. Trimming cost V 0 bases and J 0 bases; bases outside gene matches: 5. The CDR3 has 18 amino acids. In DNA, the CDR3 is TGCGCCAGCAGCCAAGACCCAGCGGGAGGACCGAACACCGGGGAGCTGTTTTTT. As protein: CASSQDPAGGPNTGELFF.

This chain links TRBV7-9 with TRBJ2-3; 8 bases fit TRBD2. Germline-derived CDR1 and CDR2 are SEHNR and FQNEAQ (reference sequence). There are 14 residues in the CDR3. J gave up 4 bases and V 6 bases, and 6 bases lay outside the gene matches. This CDR3 reads CASRHGLAPDTQYF. Written as DNA, the CDR3 is TGTGCCAGCAGACACGGACTAGCTCCAGATACGCAGTATTTT.

This rearrangement joins TRBV5-4 to TRBJ2-3, with TRBD2 identical over 8 bases. V lost 5 bases to trimming and J lost 0 bases; unmatched junction nucleotides: 8. There are 16 residues in the CDR3. The V gene's germline CDR1 is SGHNT and CDR2 YYREEE (reference sequence). The DNA of the CDR3 is TGTGCCAGCAGTACGGAGGAGCGGGAGAGCACAGATACGCAGTATTTT. It codes for CASSTEERESTDTQYF.

The chain combines TRBV4-1 with TRBJ2-2, with 7 nucleotides matching TRBD1. Germline CDR1 is MGHRA and CDR2 is YSYEKL. CDR3 size: 18 residues. J lost 6 bases, V lost 0 bases, and 13 bases had no gene match. CDR3 residues: CASSQDGTTGNFAGELFF. CDR3 DNA sequence: TGCGCCAGCAGCCAAGACGGAACGACAGGGAATTTCGCCGGGGAGCTGTTTTTT.

The rearrangement uses TRBV7-9 and TRBJ2-1; D could derive from TRBD1 or TRBD2 (5 bases each). CDR1 is SEHNR and CDR2 is FQNEAQ in the germline V gene (reference sequence). This CDR3 is 12 amino acids long. The V gene lost 2 bases and the J gene lost 8 bases, with 7 bases spanning the gap. DNA of the CDR3: TGTGCCAGCAGCTTATCGGGGCATGAGCAGTTCTTC. Translation gives CASSLSGHEQFF.

This chain links TRBV7-9 with TRBJ2-7; TRBD1 matches at 8 bases. CDR3 size: 17 residues. CDR1 SEHNR and CDR2 FQNEAQ come from the germline V gene (reference sequence). J was trimmed by 2 bases and V by 1 base; bases with no gene match: 10. The CDR3 nucleotides are TGTGCCAGCAGCTTAGAGGTTGGGACAGGTTTGGCCTACGAGCAGTACGTC. Amino acid sequence: CASSLEVGTGLAYEQYV.

This sequence joins TRBV9 and TRBJ2-7, with 14 bases that match TRBD2. There are 16 residues in the CDR3. Germline assignment: CDR1 SGDLS and CDR2 YYNGEE. With V trimmed by 5 bases and J by 3 bases, 7 bases remained unmatched. CDR3 region: CASSPLGTSGSYEQYF. CDR3 DNA: TGTGCCAGCAGTCCACTCGGGACTAGCGGGAGCTACGAGCAGTACTTC.

The chain employs TRBV4-1 and TRBJ2-2; D might be TRBD2 (6 bases). V was shortened by 0 bases and J by 4 bases, with 21 bases between the two germline ends. Germline V gives CDR1 MGHRA, CDR2 YSYEKL. This CDR3 is 19 amino acids long. The CDR3 nucleotides read TGCGCCAGCAGCCAAGATCAGTCAATGACTAGAGGGCGCACCGGGGAGCTGTTTTTT. Translated, it gives CASSQDQSMTRGRTGELFF.

This sequence joins TRBV6-6 and TRBJ1-1, with D perhaps TRBD1 (6 bases). The ends were cut back, 6 bases at V and 1 base at J, with 9 bases in the middle. This CDR3 has 13 amino acids. Germline V gives CDR1 MNHNY, CDR2 SVGAGI (reference sequence). The CDR3 coding sequence is TGTGCCAGCAGCTGGACAGCGAACACTGAAGCTTTCTTT. The encoded protein is CASSWTANTEAFF.

The chain carries TRBV10-3 and TRBJ1-5; D unclear. This CDR3 spans 14 amino acids. Germline CDR1 is ENHRY and CDR2 is SYGVKD. Trimming stripped 0 bases from V and 10 bases from J, with 13 bases between. CDR3 in amino acids: CAISESSSYYPQHF. For the CDR3, the DNA is TGTGCCATCAGTGAGTCGAGTTCATATTATCCCCAGCATTTT.

There are a few counts of this clone. This chain connects TRBV7-9 to TRBJ2-7; the D gene is possibly TRBD2 (5 bases). There are 13 residues in the CDR3. Trimming removed 1 base at V and 7 bases at J, with 11 bases between. Germline loops: CDR1 SEHNR, CDR2 FQNEAQ (reference sequence). CDR3 DNA: TGTGCCAGCAGCTTAGTGGCGGGTATTGAGCAGTACTTC. It is translated as CASSLVAGIEQYF.

As for this clone: The junction shows a germline mismatch at one end, possibly a read error. The rearrangement uses TRBV4-1 and TRBJ1-2, with TRBD1 matching over 8 bases. The CDR3 sequence is 12 residues long. The germline V gene encodes CDR1 MGHRA and CDR2 YSYEKL. The CDR3 coding sequence is TGCGCCAGCAGCCAAGTGGGACAGGAAAGAGGCTTC. Translated: CASSQVGQERGF.

For this clone: A read error is possible here, since a much larger clone lies one base away. The chain has TRBV7-2 and TRBJ2-7; no clear D. The CDR3 is 11 amino acids. Trimming took off 5 bases at V and 3 bases at J, with 5 bases between the two ends. The germline gives CDR1 SGHTA, CDR2 FQGNSA. CDR3 nucleotides: TGTGCCAGCAGCGAAATCTACGAGCAGTACTTC. The encoded protein is CASSEIYEQYF.

The chain combines TRBV9 with TRBJ2-5; D remains ambiguous. This CDR3 is 16 amino acids long. From germline, CDR1 is SGDLS and CDR2 YYNGEE. The ends were cut back, 0 bases at V and 3 bases at J, with 15 bases in the middle. This chain's CDR3 is CASSVGWRQPEETQYF. In DNA form, the CDR3 reads TGTGCCAGCAGCGTAGGTTGGCGGCAGCCAGAAGAGACCCAGTACTTC.

This chain links TRBV4-2 with TRBJ2-3; 8 positions agree with TRBD2. Germline lookup yields CDR1 LGHNA and CDR2 YNFKEQ. This CDR3 contains 18 residues. The V gene end was trimmed by 1 base and the J gene end by 2 bases; junction bases not matched to a gene: 11. The CDR3 loop is CASSQGGGGFGNTDTQYF. CDR3 coding DNA: TGTGCCAGCAGCCAAGGGGGCGGGGGGTTTGGTAACACAGATACGCAGTATTTT.